This TCR beta chain derives from a study of T cell repertoires in cytomegalovirus infection. One entry per CDR3 protein results from TCRdb running MiXCR on the reads. The sample lists about 920,000 distinct CDR3 sequences; approximately 31% were seen once. Findings of the study overall: The ex vivo response was dominated by HLA-C-restricted CMV-specific TCR beta clonotypes.

This clonotype was detected only a few times. The antigen is undetermined. This CDR3 region has 18 residues. Per germline, CDR1 MGHRA and CDR2 YSYEKL. V was pared by 0 bases and J by 4 bases, with 7 bases of the junction left unmatched. This specimen consisted of cultured CD8+ T cells from PBMCs, obtained from culture after CMV antigen stimulation. The genes are TRBV4-1 and TRBJ2-1; 12 nucleotides line up with TRBD2. This receptor was taken from a human donor in good health (CMV status not recorded). Some clones in this sample may be carry-over from other donors' samples. CDR3: CASSQDSGTSGYYNEQFF. The CDR3 DNA sequence: TGCGCCAGCAGCCAAGATAGCGGGACTAGCGGGTATTACAATGAGCAGTTCTTC.